This is a list of T cell receptor beta chains from one sample in a study of blood T cell repertoires in COVID-19. This table comes from immunoSEQ multiplex PCR, and its TCRdb copy is limited to in-frame clones, with some not included. The sample has approximately 270,000 clones; roughly nine tenths are singletons. The sample taken for sequencing was PBMCs or T cells enriched from blood (not recorded which). Receptors originate from a human donor in a cohort exposed to, infected with or recovered from COVID-19 (not recorded which). The donor label of this sample is uncertain. Each CDR3 is given with its conserved first and last residue. Each record gives: clone size, D gene, V gene, J gene, CDR3 protein, CDR3 DNA. A D gene is named only where the DNA matches it firmly. Some rows mark clone size as missing; the rest say once, few, many or name a class of expanded clone.

>-|-|TRBV5-5|TRBJ1-5
CASSFRQNSNQPQHF
TGTGCCAGCAGCTTTCGACAAAATAGCAATCAGCCCCAGCATTTT
>-|TRBD1|TRBV10-3|TRBJ1-2
CAISGGGTGNYGYTF
TGTGCCATCAGTGGAGGGGGGACAGGTAACTATGGCTACACCTTC
>-|-|TRBV5-6|TRBJ2-3
CASSFPGRPDTQYF
TGTGCCAGCAGCTTTCCAGGGCGGCCAGATACGCAGTATTTT
>-|-|TRBV7-9|TRBJ1-4
CASSLVRGAFSLGEKLFF
TGTGCCAGCAGCTTAGTCCGGGGGGCATTCTCTCTCGGTGAAAAACTGTTTTTT
>-|TRBD1|TRBV7-3|TRBJ2-1
CASSTSPGQGFHEQFF
TGTGCCAGCAGCACCTCTCCGGGACAGGGGTTCCATGAGCAGTTCTTC
>-|-|TRBV19|TRBJ1-5
CASSIQGIYSNQPQHF
TGTGCCAGTAGTATCCAGGGGATTTATAGCAATCAGCCCCAGCATTTT
>-|TRBD1|TRBV18|TRBJ2-7
CASSPPGQGSYEQYF
TGTGCCAGCTCACCACCCGGACAGGGGTCCTACGAGCAGTACTTC
>-|TRBD2|TRBV9|TRBJ2-3
CASSVAVAGITDTQYF
TGTGCCAGCAGCGTAGCGGTAGCGGGGATCACAGATACGCAGTATTTT
>-|TRBD2|TRBV4-3|TRBJ2-2
CASSQELAGGTGELFF
TGCGCCAGCAGCCAAGAGTTAGCGGGGGGGACCGGGGAGCTGTTTTTT
>few|-|TRBV30|TRBJ2-7
CAWSVRGYEQYF
TGTGCCTGGAGTGTAAGAGGTTACGAGCAGTACTTC
>once|-|TRBV3-1/TRBV3-2|TRBJ2-3
CASSQGLRTDTQYF
TGTGCCAGCAGCCAGGGACTTCGCACAGATACGCAGTATTTT
>once|-|TRBV25-1|TRBJ1-2
CASTPKYFNWLGYTF
TGTGCCAGCACCCCCAAATACTTTAATTGGTTAGGCTACACCTTC
>-|-|TRBV7-2|TRBJ1-5
CASSLRQGGQPQHF
TGTGCCAGCAGCTTACGGCAGGGCGGACAGCCCCAGCATTTT
>-|-|TRBV24-1|TRBJ1-2
CATSPPYEDYGYTF
TGTGCCACCAGTCCACCGTACGAGGACTATGGCTACACCTTC
>-|-|TRBV7-2|TRBJ1-6
CASSSDSSSYNSPLHF
TGTGCCAGCAGCTCTGACTCCAGCTCCTATAATTCACCCCTCCACTTT
>-|-|TRBV12-3/TRBV12-4|TRBJ2-3
CASSAPTVDTQYF
TGTGCCAGCAGTGCCCCGACAGTGGATACGCAGTATTTT
>-|-|TRBV19|TRBJ1-6
CASKPSPTDEINSPLHF
TGTGCCAGTAAACCCTCACCGACAGACGAGATTAATTCACCCCTCCACTTT
>-|TRBD1|TRBV7-9|TRBJ1-5
CASSRGQGGQPQHF
TGTGCCAGCAGCCGTGGACAGGGTGGCCAGCCCCAGCATTTT
>-|-|TRBV19|TRBJ1-6
CASSSVYNSPLHF
TGTGCCAGTAGTAGCGTTTATAATTCACCCCTCCACTTT
>-|-|TRBV7-3|TRBJ2-1
CASSLILDDEQFF
TGTGCCAGCAGCTTAATTTTAGATGATGAGCAGTTCTTC
>-|-|TRBV10-3|TRBJ1-1
CAIGEALNTEAFF
TGTGCCATCGGGGAGGCCTTGAACACTGAAGCTTTCTTT
>once|-|TRBV7-9|TRBJ1-4
CASSLGVGGTNEKLFF
TGTGCCAGCAGCTTAGGGGTTGGCGGGACTAATGAAAAACTGTTTTTT
>-|-|TRBV10-3|TRBJ2-2
CAISPGHTNTGELFF
TGTGCCATCAGCCCGGGACATACGAACACCGGGGAGCTGTTTTTT
>-|-|TRBV10-3|TRBJ1-5
CAISFSRGQPQHF
TGTGCCATCAGTTTTTCCAGGGGACAGCCCCAGCATTTT
>-|-|TRBV12-3/TRBV12-4|TRBJ1-2
CASSRQNYGYTF
TGTGCCAGCAGTCGACAGAACTATGGCTACACCTTC
>-|-|TRBV11-2|TRBJ2-3
CASSYKLQGGFSTDTQYF
TGTGCCAGCAGCTACAAACTCCAGGGGGGCTTTAGCACAGATACGCAGTATTTT
>once|-|TRBV4-3|TRBJ1-3
CASSQGTGSSGNTIYF
TGCGCCAGCAGCCAGGGGACCGGGAGCTCTGGAAACACCATATATTTT
>-|TRBD1|TRBV4-1|TRBJ2-2
CASSQDSQGAGTGELFF
TGCGCCAGCAGCCAAGATTCCCAGGGGGCAGGCACCGGGGAGCTGTTTTTT
>-|-|TRBV4-3|TRBJ1-1
CASRVTGDGTEAFF
TGCGCCAGCAGAGTTACAGGCGACGGCACTGAAGCTTTCTTT
>-|-|TRBV18|TRBJ2-1
CASSPAVSYNEQFF
TGTGCCAGCTCACCAGCGGTTTCCTACAATGAGCAGTTCTTC
>-|-|TRBV7-8|TRBJ2-2
CASKRLEKKTGELFF
TGTGCCAGCAAGAGACTAGAAAAGAAGACCGGGGAGCTGTTTTTT
>-|TRBD2|TRBV6-5|TRBJ2-1
CASSYSERGGFYEQFF
TGTGCCAGCAGTTACTCGGAGCGGGGGGGCTTCTATGAGCAGTTCTTC
>-|-|TRBV3-1/TRBV3-2|TRBJ2-5
CASSRGQTQYF
TGTGCCAGCAGCCGCGGGCAGACCCAGTACTTC
>-|TRBD1|TRBV7-2|TRBJ1-6
CASRSRTGGFSPLHF
TGTGCCAGCAGATCTCGGACAGGGGGATTTTCACCCCTCCACTTT
>-|TRBD2|TRBV7-2|TRBJ2-5
CASSSGLAPETQYF
TGTGCCAGCAGCTCAGGACTAGCCCCAGAGACCCAGTACTTC
>-|TRBD2|TRBV4-2|TRBJ2-7
CASSVSGLAGGSSYEQYF
TGTGCCAGCAGCGTTTCGGGACTAGCGGGGGGAAGCTCCTACGAGCAGTACTTC
>few|TRBD1|TRBV6-9|TRBJ1-5
CASSRYTIRTGGMPQHF
TGTGCCAGCAGTAGGTACACTATCCGGACAGGGGGCATGCCCCAGCATTTT
>-|TRBD1|TRBV14|TRBJ1-4
CASSLFRGVNEKLFF
TGTGCCAGCAGTCTGTTCAGGGGGGTAAATGAAAAACTGTTTTTT
>once|TRBD1|TRBV7-3|TRBJ2-3
CASSRTGGFTDTQYF
TGTGCCAGCAGTCGTACAGGGGGCTTCACAGATACGCAGTATTTT
>-|TRBD1|TRBV2|TRBJ2-7
CASIWDRLSEQYF
TGTGCCAGCATATGGGACAGGCTAAGCGAGCAGTACTTC
>-|-|TRBV5-1|TRBJ2-3
CASSLLGLPITDTQYF
TGCGCCAGCAGCCTATTGGGACTTCCAATCACAGATACGCAGTATTTT
>few|TRBD1|TRBV12-5|TRBJ1-2
CATRDRGLHYTF
TGTGCTACCCGGGACAGGGGGCTCCACTACACCTTC
>-|TRBD2|TRBV5-1|TRBJ2-1
CASLGGLDGEQFF
TGCGCCAGCTTGGGAGGGCTGGACGGCGAGCAGTTCTTC
>-|-|TRBV30|TRBJ2-1
CAWSVLMAGQFF
TGTGCCTGGAGTGTACTAATGGCGGGGCAGTTCTTC
>-|-|TRBV6-1|TRBJ1-2
CASSEISLSGYTF
TGTGCCAGCAGTGAAATTAGCCTTAGCGGCTACACCTTC
>-|TRBD1|TRBV2|TRBJ1-2
CASTLGTGVYGYTF
TGTGCCAGCACCCTAGGGACAGGAGTATATGGCTACACCTTC
>-|TRBD1|TRBV7-9|TRBJ2-7
CASSRSHRGMGPYEQYF
TGTGCCAGCAGCCGATCCCACAGGGGAATGGGGCCCTACGAGCAGTACTTC
>-|-|TRBV5-6|TRBJ1-1
CASSLAALGAFF
TGTGCCAGCAGCTTGGCTGCCCTCGGGGCTTTCTTT
>-|TRBD2|TRBV4-1|TRBJ2-1
CASSPHPLAGVYNEQFF
TGCGCCAGCAGCCCACACCCCCTAGCGGGGGTCTACAATGAGCAGTTCTTC
>-|-|TRBV30|TRBJ1-1
CAWSMGPEAFF
TGTGCCTGGAGCATGGGGCCTGAAGCTTTCTTT
>-|-|TRBV4-2|TRBJ2-7
CASSPTGYEQYF
TGTGCCAGCAGCCCCACTGGTTACGAGCAGTACTTC
>-|TRBD1|TRBV5-6|TRBJ1-5
CASSSGQGYQPQHF
TGTGCCAGCAGCTCCGGACAGGGGTATCAGCCCCAGCATTTT
>-|TRBD1|TRBV7-9|TRBJ2-1
CASSRAGQVYNEQFF
TGTGCCAGCAGCAGGGCGGGACAGGTCTACAATGAGCAGTTCTTC
>-|-|TRBV5-1|TRBJ1-6
CASSLEGYRGTLHF
TGCGCCAGCAGCTTGGAAGGTTACAGAGGGACCCTCCACTTT